This T cell receptor (beta chain) was captured by sequencing in a study of identical twins. Regarding the study as a whole: Out-of-frame beta sequences exhibited a weaker degree of excess twin sharing.

TCRdb ran MiXCR on the 5' RACE reads and lists one entry per CDR3 protein. The sample has about 690,000 distinct CDR3 sequences; less than 7% are singletons. The trim removed 5 bases at V and 13 bases at J, leaving 15 bases unmatched. CDR1 and CDR2 (germline): SGHTA, FQGNSA. CDR3 length: 15 residues. This clonotype was observed a handful of times. The antigen is unknown. The sample consisted of naive T cells sorted from blood. The chain employs TRBV7-2 and TRBJ2-5; 11 bases fit TRBD2. The receptor comes from a man aged 18-30 years in good health. The CDR3 sequence is CASSPRTSGGPTGYF. CDR3 bases: TGTGCCAGCAGCCCCCGAACTAGCGGGGGTCCGACAGGGTACTTC.